One and the same sample provided the 2 T cell receptor beta chains below, sequenced in a study of CD8+ T cells in alopecia areata. Treatment noted: oral pan-JAK inhibitor, 5-10 mg twice daily. RNA, once extracted, was reverse transcribed into cDNA for use as the sequencing template. Libraries were prepared by immunoSEQ multiplex PCR; TCRdb keeps only in-frame clonotypes and omits some of them. Of 90,000 or so clones in the sample, roughly 40% were seen once. The sequencing here drew on CD8+ T cells sorted from blood, taken at week 24, from a patient treated with tofacitinib. These receptors came from a human donor with alopecia areata.

This clone occurred many times. CDR3 DNA: TGTGCCAGCAGTTACGGGGCATTGGGAGACTACTACGAGCAGTACTTC. Translation: CASSYGALGDYYEQYF. The chain uses TRBV6-5 and TRBJ2-7; D assignment may be TRBD1 or TRBD2 (5 bases each). V gave up 2 bases and J gave up 3 bases, with 17 bases separating them. CDR1 and CDR2 (germline): MNHEY, SVGAGI. This CDR3 has 16 residues.

The V gene is TRBV4-3, the J gene TRBJ2-7; TRBD2 aligns across 9 bases. There are 15 residues in the CDR3. The ends lost 3 bases at V and 5 bases at J; junction bases unmatched: 8. From germline, CDR1 is LGHNA and CDR2 YSLEER. CDR3 in DNA: TGCGCCAGCAGCCAGGGGACTAGCTGGCGTGACGAGCAGTACTTC. This encodes CASSQGTSWRDEQYF.